This TCR beta chain originates from a study of radiation and T cells in renal cell carcinoma (dated by TCRdb to the early 2020s). Background for the entire study: In total, fewer than 55 samples, comprising around 26 tumors and some 27 peripheral blood samples, were subjected to TCR beta sequencing. The last blood draw happened 4 weeks after radiation, timed to coincide with nephrectomy. Across all 55 or so samples, several million unique CDR3 nucleotide sequences, encoding 2 million to 3 million unique CDR3 amino acid sequences, were identified. Findings and caveats that apply to the study as a whole: With a single-armed trial design, the study had no way to address how radiation dose or scheduling affects the TCR repertoire. An increase in top tumor clonotypes in blood was observed from baseline to 2 weeks post-radiation, followed by contraction by 4 weeks, which was taken to suggest transient expansion of tumor-resident clones. Blood repertoire dynamics were not followed beyond 4 weeks after treatment. Because pretreatment tumor biopsies were not available, the study could not determine whether clonotypes were already present within the tumor at baseline.

Reading the label with the study, this specimen's time point is: blood 4 weeks post-SBRT, at nephrectomy. In light of the paper, this sample's treatment or condition label describes: 15 Gy SBRT to primary tumor, nephrectomy 4 weeks later. The samples were drawn from a clinical trial, where primary renal cell carcinomas were treated with 15 Gy of stereotactic body radiation therapy and then removed by nephrectomy 4 weeks afterward. To follow tumor-enriched clonotypes, peripheral blood was collected serially from radiation-treated patients at baseline and again at 2 weeks and 4 weeks after SBRT. Renal cell carcinoma with clear cell pathology was present in all patients. The QIAamp DNA Blood Mini Kit (Qiagen) was used to prepare genomic DNA for TCR sequencing. The analyses included just those samples that passed every quality control check. Following the manufacturer's recommendations, the immunoSEQ kit was used to generate TCR beta libraries from genomic DNA. Library preparation used a first multiplex PCR with proprietary primers, then a second PCR adding unique barcodes, with bead cleanups after each round. A kit-provided positive control reaction and a negative control reaction were included in every sample batch. The final libraries underwent checking on an Agilent 4200 TapeStation D1000 ScreenTape, volumetric pooling, and quantification by qPCR. Sequencing was performed on an Illumina NextSeq500 using a MidOutput 150-cycle cartridge, with 156 Read1 cycles, 15 Index1 cycles, and the kit custom primers. The pooled library was loaded at 0.75 to 1 pM, and around 18% PhiX control was spiked in. The paper's processing steps were these. Vendor-processed data were analyzed in R, with a clonotype defined as all T cells sharing the same CDR3 nucleotide sequence. For clone abundance analyses, frequencies were normalized to the 10,000 most abundant clones per sample. Before analysis, public T cell clones were removed, and these numbered fewer than six per sample on average. A difference in abundance of at least 32-fold between compartments was used to define tumor-enriched and baseline blood-enriched clonotypes. A beta-binomial differential abundance model was used to identify clonotypes that were expanded or contracted between blood time points. Tumor-blood repertoire similarity was measured with the Baroni-Urbani and Buser coefficient, and group comparisons used two-tailed Wilcoxon tests in R. TCRdb's version of the immuneACCESS table is confined to in-frame rearrangements and falls short of the full clone set. An unresolved V gene accounts for under half of the shortfall where checked; the remainder is of unknown origin. That table is the source of V, J and clone size, and D and trimming were worked out from the DNA. Counted in this sample were more than 60,000 clones; over 80% of them appeared once. The biggest ten clones account for roughly 2.2% of the sample.

The table lists this clone with a count of one. The antigen this receptor binds is unknown. No base qualities exist here, and no much larger clone lies one base off it. This material consisted of blood, taken from a patient whose treatment included radiotherapy and nephrectomy. The TCR was taken from a woman aged 55-70 years with renal cell carcinoma.

The nucleotides read TGTGCCAGCAGTTTAGTCGTCAACTATGGCTACACCTTC. This is translated as CASSLVVNYGYTF. This chain is built from TRBV28 and TRBJ1-2; a confident D gene designation cannot be given. The cysteine opens and the phenylalanine closes a CDR3 of 13 amino acids. The CDR3 DNA has 39 bases and is translated from base 1. CDR1 is given as MDHEN and CDR2 as SYDVKM, both from the germline V gene. V is shortened by 2 bases, J by 2 bases, and the region joining them spans 6 bases.